This section outlines one T cell receptor (beta chain) sequence together with its context. The data belong to a study of blood T cell repertoires in COVID-19. Study details: Both acute and convalescent COVID-19 samples were obtained from the United States, Italy and Spain.

The CDR3 is made up of 13 amino acids. From germline, CDR1 is MDHEN and CDR2 SYDVKM. V gave up 7 bases and J gave up 8 bases, with 17 bases separating them. Original data processing: Reference gene primer amplification in the assay estimated nucleated cell counts. Produced via immunoSEQ multiplex PCR; TCRdb's table is partial and in-frame only. D and trimming come from the DNA, and the V and J calls and clone size come from that table. Of just under 85,000 clones detected, under 85% appear once; the ten largest clones hold 25% to 30%. The clonotype comes from a woman aged 80 or over with acute or convalescent COVID-19. This sequence joins TRBV28 and TRBJ1-1; weak D call: TRBD1 (5 bases). Input material: peripheral blood. The CDR3 reads CASIPPGRWEAFF. CDR3 DNA: TGTGCCAGCATTCCCCCAGGGAGGTGGGAAGCTTTCTTT.